The following is a T cell receptor beta chain sequence with its context. This entry is derived from a study of blood T cell repertoires in COVID-19. The wider study: The United States, Italy and Spain provided the acute and convalescent COVID-19 samples. T cells, B-cell-depleted T cells, or PBMCs provided the cDNA or gDNA that served as material.

CDR1 and CDR2 (germline): LGHDT, YNNKEL (reference sequence). This CDR3 is 17 amino acids long. Between the trimmed V and J ends, which lost 0 bases and 0 bases, there was a span of 14 bases. Original processing methods: How many nucleated cells were present was estimated from reference gene primer amplification. Here immunoSEQ multiplex PCR was the method, and the copy in TCRdb shows in-frame clones only, minus some. For V, J and clone size, that table is used; D and trimming come from the DNA. The sample lists over 140,000 clones; roughly four fifths were seen once. The V gene is TRBV3-1 (or the pseudogene TRBV3-2), the J gene TRBJ1-1; a possible D gene is TRBD1 (5 bases). The sequenced sample consisted of peripheral blood. The TCR originated in an elderly woman with active or convalescent COVID-19. CDR3 sequence reads: CASSQDWRGIMNTEAFF. The DNA for the CDR3 is TGTGCCAGCAGCCAAGATTGGAGGGGAATAATGAACACTGAAGCTTTCTTT.